Listed below are T cell receptor beta chains from one sample, sequenced in a study of radiotherapy plus CTLA-4 blockade in lung cancer. Libraries were prepared by immunoSEQ multiplex PCR; TCRdb keeps only in-frame clonotypes and omits some of them. The sample has over 10,000 clones; about 88% are singletons. Sequencing used peripheral blood, obtained from a patient treated with radiotherapy plus ipilimumab. These receptors all come from a human donor with non-small cell lung cancer that progressed on radiotherapy plus ipilimumab. The CDR3 runs from the conserved cysteine through the conserved F or W. Each record gives: V gene, D gene, clone size, J gene, CDR3 DNA, CDR3 protein. A D gene is named only where the DNA matches it firmly. Size is stated for part of the rows, as once, few or many counts, or as a class when the clone is expanded.

>TRBV5-4|.|.|TRBJ2-1
TGTGCCAGCAGCTTGTCCGGGACCCCTACCAATGAGCAGTTCTTC
CASSLSGTPTNEQFF
>TRBV9|.|.|TRBJ2-1
TGTGCCAGCAGCGTTCTCGGATCCTCCTACAATGAGCAGTTCTTC
CASSVLGSSYNEQFF
>TRBV25-1|.|.|TRBJ1-2
TGTGCCAGCAGTCCTCCCCAGACAGTCTATGGCTACACCTTC
CASSPPQTVYGYTF
>TRBV7-8|TRBD1|.|TRBJ2-1
TGTGCCAGCAGCTTGGTACTGGGACAGGGGTCCGATGAGCAGTTCTTC
CASSLVLGQGSDEQFF
>TRBV6-5|.|.|TRBJ2-5
TGTGCCAGCAGTTACGGGGCCTTGGGGGCCCAGTACTTC
CASSYGALGAQYF
>TRBV15|TRBD2|.|TRBJ2-7
TGTGCCACCAGCAGAGATCGGACTAGCGGGGGGTGGGTCTACGAGCAGTACTTC
CATSRDRTSGGWVYEQYF
>TRBV2|.|once|TRBJ2-6
TGTGCCAGCAGGCCGACAGTGTCTGGGGCCAACGTCCTGACTTTC
CASRPTVSGANVLTF
>TRBV29-1|.|few|TRBJ2-6
TGCAGCGTTGAAGGGGGCTCTGGGGCCAACGTCCTGACTTTC
CSVEGGSGANVLTF
>TRBV11-1|TRBD2|.|TRBJ2-1
TGTGCCAGCAGCTTAGTTTTCACTAGCGGGACCTACAATGAGCAGTTCTTC
CASSLVFTSGTYNEQFF
>TRBV18|.|.|TRBJ1-1
TGTGCCAGCTCACCACCGTCGCTTAACACTGAAGCTTTCTTT
CASSPPSLNTEAFF
>TRBV19|.|.|TRBJ1-5
TGTGCCAGTAGTCTCCGGGTTAATCAGCCCCAGCATTTT
CASSLRVNQPQHF
>TRBV7-6|TRBD1|.|TRBJ1-4
TGTGCCAGCAGCTTGACGGACAGGGCGACAGAAAAACTGTTTTTT
CASSLTDRATEKLFF
>TRBV5-4|.|.|TRBJ2-5
TGTGCCAGCAGGCCCAGGGGAGGAGAGACCCAGTACTTC
CASRPRGGETQYF
>TRBV6-1|.|once|TRBJ1-2
TGTGCCAGCAGGATGGGCGGCGGCTACACCTTC
CASRMGGGYTF
>TRBV29-1|.|once|TRBJ2-1
TGCAGCGTTGATAGAGTTTTGTCCTACAATGAGCAGTTCTTC
CSVDRVLSYNEQFF
>TRBV27|.|.|TRBJ2-2
TGTGCCAGCAGTTTCGGCATAGAGACCGGGGAGCTGTTTTTT
CASSFGIETGELFF
>TRBV7-6|.|few|TRBJ2-7
TGTGCCAGCAGCTCATTCAGCCGGGGAGGCGACGAGCAGTACTTC
CASSSFSRGGDEQYF
>TRBV6-5|.|.|TRBJ1-4
TGTGCCAGCAGTTACTCTGGCACCGCAACTAATGAAAAACTGTTTTTT
CASSYSGTATNEKLFF
>TRBV2|.|.|TRBJ1-5
TGTGCCAGCTGTGAAGAGAGCAATCAGCCCCAGCATTTT
CASCEESNQPQHF
>TRBV7-3|.|.|TRBJ1-1
TGTGCCAGCAGCTTAACGAGTAGTAGCACTGAAGCTTTCTTT
CASSLTSSSTEAFF
>TRBV2|.|.|TRBJ1-2
TGTGCCAGCAGTTTTCTGCCGGCGGGAACCGGCTACACCTTC
CASSFLPAGTGYTF
>TRBV6-1|TRBD1|.|TRBJ2-5
TGTGCCAGCACAGCCGCGGACAGGTTCCAAGAGACCCAGTACTTC
CASTAADRFQETQYF
>TRBV18|.|.|TRBJ2-5
TGTGCCAGCTCACCCAGTTACCAAGAGACCCAGTACTTC
CASSPSYQETQYF